Sequencing of this TCR beta chain was carried out in a study of OX40 agonist ivuxolimab in advanced cancers. Background on the study: Patients were treated with intravenous ivuxolimab, dosed at 0.01 to 10 mg/kg and infused every 2 weeks. Partial responses were observed in three patients, of whom one had hepatocellular carcinoma and two had cutaneous melanoma. Study conclusions and caveats: At 0.1 to 3.0 mg/kg and by week 6, clonal expansion occurred in CD4+ and CD8+ blood T cells.

This table comes from immunoSEQ multiplex PCR, and its TCRdb copy is limited to in-frame clones, with some not included. Of about 93,000 clones listed, approximately 94% are singletons. Regarding this clone: Its antigen is not known.

The TCR sequence derives from an adult with an advanced solid tumor such as melanoma, head and neck, liver or kidney cancer. Material: CD4+ or CD8+ T cells sorted from blood, obtained in a trial of the OX40 agonist ivuxolimab.

The CDR3 reads CASSIWGDSEAFF. In DNA, the CDR3 is TGTGCCAGTAGTATTTGGGGAGATTCTGAAGCTTTCTTT. The rearrangement uses TRBV19 and TRBJ1-1; D unclear. Germline loops: CDR1 LNHDA, CDR2 SQIVND (reference sequence). The V and J ends lost 3 bases and 6 bases respectively, with 11 bases between them. The CDR3 runs 13 residues.